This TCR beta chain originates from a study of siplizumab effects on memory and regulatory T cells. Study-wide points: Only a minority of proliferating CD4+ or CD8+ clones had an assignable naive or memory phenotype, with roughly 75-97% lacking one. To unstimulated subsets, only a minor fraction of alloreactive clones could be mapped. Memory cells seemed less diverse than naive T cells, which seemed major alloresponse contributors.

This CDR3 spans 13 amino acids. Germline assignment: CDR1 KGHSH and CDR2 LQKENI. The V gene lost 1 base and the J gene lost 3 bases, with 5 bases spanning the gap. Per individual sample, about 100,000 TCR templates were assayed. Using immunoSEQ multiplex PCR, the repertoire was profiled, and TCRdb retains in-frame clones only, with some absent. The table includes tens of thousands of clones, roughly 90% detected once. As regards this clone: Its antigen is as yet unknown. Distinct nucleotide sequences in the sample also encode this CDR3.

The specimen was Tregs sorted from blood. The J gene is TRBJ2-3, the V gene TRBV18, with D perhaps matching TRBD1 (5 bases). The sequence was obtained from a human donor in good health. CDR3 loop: CASSPQGTDTQYF. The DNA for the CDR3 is TGTGCCAGCTCACCACAGGGGACAGATACGCAGTATTTT.